The sequence of this T cell receptor beta chain was determined in a study of T cells after yellow fever vaccination. Overall study findings and caveats: Contamination of FACS-sorted repertoires by abundant clonotypes from the bulk population could occur. Detected again after the booster were most primary-vaccination clones, at approximately 96% CD4 and 88% CD8.

Using its own MiXCR run on the 5' RACE reads, TCRdb lists one record per CDR3 protein. The sample lists 80,000 to 100,000 distinct CDR3 sequences; 5.8% were seen once. The V end was cut by 3 bases, the J end by 9 bases, with 9 bases between. The CDR3 has 12 amino acids. Per germline, CDR1 LNHDA and CDR2 SQIVND (reference sequence). For this clonotype: Antigen: not known.

The receptor was isolated from a man in his late teens or twenties who received the YFV17D yellow fever vaccine. The starting material was CD8+ T cells sorted from PBMCs, obtained 10 days after the yellow fever booster vaccination. The chain carries TRBV19 and TRBJ2-1, with D maybe TRBD2 (6 bases). In DNA form, the CDR3 reads TGTGCCAGTAGTATTGAGGGAGGTGAGCAGTTCTTC. This translates into CASSIEGGEQFF.